Listed below are T cell receptor gamma chains from one sample, sequenced in a study of Vδ1+ human thymocytes. TCRdb re-called clones from the multiplex PCR reads using CATT. In the table there are tens of thousands of gamma-chain clones, roughly 15% of which are singletons. The sequenced sample was Vdelta1+ gamma-delta thymocytes from the thymus. These receptors came from a child younger than two who had congenital heart surgery. CDR3s include the opening cysteine and the closing phenylalanine or tryptophan. Size values are once, few and many counts, or a class for expanded clones, and some rows have none.

j_gene,abundance,v_gene,CDR3nt,CDR3aa
TRGJ1/TRGJ2,few,TRGV2,TGTGCCACCTGGGACGGGCCTCCTTATAAGAAACTCTTT,CATWDGPPYKKLF
TRGJP,medium-sized,TRGV9,TGTGCCTTGTGGGAGTTGGGCAAAAAAATCAAGGTATTT,CALWELGKKIKVF
TRGJ1/TRGJ2,few,TRGV3,TGTGCCACCTGGACTACCTTTTGTTATAAGAAACTCTTT,CATWTTFCYKKLF
TRGJ1/TRGJ2,few,TRGV2,TGTGCAAGTTGGGTTGGTTATTATAAGAAACTCTTT,CASWVGYYKKLF
TRGJ1/TRGJ2,medium-sized,TRGV8,TGTGCCACCTGGGATCCTTATTATAAGAAACTCTTT,CATWDPYYKKLF
TRGJ1/TRGJ2,few,TRGV8,TGTGCCACCTGGGATGGGCGGGGCTATAAGAAACTCTTT,CATWDGRGYKKLF
TRGJ1/TRGJ2,NA,TRGV9,TGTGCCTTGTGGGAGGTGAATAGGAATTATTATAAGAAACTCTTT,CALWEVNRNYYKKLF
TRGJ1/TRGJ2,few,TRGV4,TGTGCCACCTGGGAGGCCAATTATTATAAGAAACTCTTT,CATWEANYYKKLF
TRGJP2,few,TRGV5,TGTGCCACCTGGGACAGGGTAAGTGATTGGATCAAGACGTTT,CATWDRVSDWIKTF
TRGJP1,NA,TRGV5,TGTGCCACCTGGGACAGGTCAACCAGAGGCGGCATGACCACTGGTTGGTTCAAGATATTT,CATWDRSTRGGMTTGWFKIF
TRGJ1/TRGJ2,few,TRGV4,TGTGCCACCTGGGACCCTACTTATTATAAGAAACTCTTT,CATWDPTYYKKLF
TRGJ1/TRGJ2,few,TRGV9,TGTGCCTTGTGGGAGGTGTTTTGTTATAAGAAACTCTTT,CALWEVFCYKKLF
TRGJ1/TRGJ2,NA,TRGV4,TGTGCCACCTGGGATGGGCTCTATTATTATAAGAAACTCTTT,CATWDGLYYYKKLF
TRGJ1/TRGJ2,NA,TRGV5,TGTGCCACCTGGGATATTACGAATTATTATAAGAAACTCTTT,CATWDITNYYKKLF
TRGJ1/TRGJ2,few,TRGV5,TGTGCCACCTGGGACAGGCCAGGAGATTATAAGAAACTCTTT,CATWDRPGDYKKLF
TRGJP,few,TRGV9,TGTGCCTTGTGGGAGGTGCAACCCGTTCGGGAGTTGGGCAAAAAAATCAAGGTATTT,CALWEVQPVRELGKKIKVF
TRGJ1/TRGJ2,few,TRGV9,TGTGCCTTGTGGGAGGAGGGGCTCAATTATAAGAAACTCTTT,CALWEEGLNYKKLF
TRGJ1/TRGJ2,NA,TRGV8,TGTGCCACCTGGGCCTCCTATAAGAAACTCTTT,CATWASYKKLF
TRGJ1/TRGJ2,few,TRGV9,TGTGCCTTGTGGGAGGCCAGTAAGAAACTCTTT,CALWEASKKLF
TRGJP2,few,TRGV4,TGTGCCACCTGGGATGGTGGATCAAATAGTAGTGATTGGATCAAGACGTTT,CATWDGGSNSSDWIKTF
TRGJ1/TRGJ2,few,TRGV4,TGTGCCACCTGGACCCGAGGGCCTTATTATAAGAAACTCTTT,CATWTRGPYYKKLF
TRGJ1/TRGJ2,few,TRGV9,TGTGCCTTGTGGGAGGTGCTCGAATTTTATTATAAGAAACTCTTT,CALWEVLEFYYKKLF
TRGJP2,NA,TRGV5,TGTGCCACCTGGGACGGCCCTAGTAGTACGAGTTGCGATTGTATCAAGACGTTT,CATWDGPSSTSCDCIKTF
TRGJ1/TRGJ2,few,TRGV4,TGTGCCACCCGGAATGGGCAGGATAAGAAACTCTTT,CATRNGQDKKLF
TRGJ1/TRGJ2,once,TRGV9,TGTGCCTTGTGGGAGGTACGTATAGGGAAGAATTATTATAAGAAACTCTTT,CALWEVRIGKNYYKKLF
TRGJ1/TRGJ2,NA,TRGV4,TGTGCCACCTGGGATGATGGTTATTATAAGAAACTCTTT,CATWDDGYYKKLF
TRGJ1/TRGJ2,NA,TRGV4,TGTGCCACCTGGGATGGCAAGGGAGTTTATTATAAGAAACTCTTT,CATWDGKGVYYKKLF
TRGJ1/TRGJ2,NA,TRGV3,TGTGCCACCTGGGACAGGCCCAGGGGTAAGAAACTCTTT,CATWDRPRGKKLF
TRGJ1/TRGJ2,medium-sized,TRGV9,TGTGCCTTGTGGGAGCGTAAGCGGTATAAGAAACTCTTT,CALWERKRYKKLF
TRGJ1/TRGJ2,medium-sized,TRGV9,TGTGCCTTGTGGGAGGTGCAGCAGAAACTCTTT,CALWEVQQKLF
TRGJ1/TRGJ2,NA,TRGV8,TGTGCCACCTGGGCAAGCTATTATAAGAAACTCTTT,CATWASYYKKLF
TRGJ1/TRGJ2,few,TRGV4,TGTGCCACCTGGAATGGGCCTAGGGTCGATTATAAGAAACTCTTT,CATWNGPRVDYKKLF
TRGJP2,few,TRGV2,TGTGCCACCTGGGACGGGAAAGATTGGATCAAGACGTTT,CATWDGKDWIKTF
TRGJ1/TRGJ2,NA,TRGV8,TGTGCCACCTGGGATAAACCGTCGAATTATTATAAGAAACTCTTT,CATWDKPSNYYKKLF
TRGJP2,few,TRGV4,TGTGCCACCTGGTGGCGTAGTGATTGGATCAAGACGTTT,CATWWRSDWIKTF
TRGJ1/TRGJ2,NA,TRGV4,TGTGCCACCTGGGATGGGCCACATAAGAAACTCTTT,CATWDGPHKKLF
TRGJP1,few,TRGV8,TGTGCCACCTGGGACGTAACTGGTTGGTTCAAGATATTT,CATWDVTGWFKIF
TRGJ1/TRGJ2,NA,TRGV9,TGTGCCTTGTGGGAGGTGCTGAGGGTTCGGAAGAAACTCTTT,CALWEVLRVRKKLF
TRGJ1/TRGJ2,NA,TRGV9,TGTGCCTTGTGGGAGTCCCACAACCATTATTATAAGAAACTCTTT,CALWESHNHYYKKLF
TRGJ1/TRGJ2,few,TRGV9,TGTGCCTTGTGGGAGGTTATTGGGTTTGGGAAACTCTTT,CALWEVIGFGKLF
TRGJ1/TRGJ2,once,TRGV5,TGTGCCACCTGGGACCCTATGAAACTCTTT,CATWDPMKLF
TRGJ1/TRGJ2,NA,TRGV4,TGTGCCACCTGGGATGGAACCCCGAAGAAACTCTTT,CATWDGTPKKLF
TRGJP2,NA,TRGV9,TGTGCCTTGTGGGAGGCCTCAGATTGGATCAAGACGTTT,CALWEASDWIKTF
TRGJP1,NA,TRGV8,TGTGCCACCTGGGATTTCTCTACCACTGGTTGGTTCAAGATATTT,CATWDFSTTGWFKIF
TRGJ1/TRGJ2,few,TRGV4,TGTGCCACCGGGCTTTGTAGTTATTATAAGAAACTCTTT,CATGLCSYYKKLF
TRGJ1/TRGJ2,few,TRGV9,TGTGCCTTGTGGGAGGTGCCCCTCGGGAAACTCTTT,CALWEVPLGKLF
TRGJ1/TRGJ2,medium-sized,TRGV8,TGTGCCACCTGGGAACCTTATTATAAGAAACTCTTT,CATWEPYYKKLF
TRGJP2,few,TRGV8,TGTGCCACCTGGAAATCGGTTAATAAAGCGGGTGATTGGATCAAGACGTTT,CATWKSVNKAGDWIKTF
TRGJ1/TRGJ2,few,TRGV5,TGTGCCACCTGGGACACCACTAAGAAACTCTTT,CATWDTTKKLF
TRGJ1/TRGJ2,few,TRGV2,TGTGCCACCTGGGACGGGCCTGGAGGTGATAAGAAACTCTTT,CATWDGPGGDKKLF
TRGJP2,few,TRGV4,TGTGCCACCTGGGATGGGCCCGGTAGCGATTGGATCAAGACGTTT,CATWDGPGSDWIKTF
TRGJ1/TRGJ2,few,TRGV4,TGTGCCACCTGGAATGGGCGGTATTATAAGAAACTCTTT,CATWNGRYYKKLF
TRGJ1/TRGJ2,few,TRGV9,TGTGCCTTGTGGGAGGTCGCCAAGAAACTCTTT,CALWEVAKKLF
TRGJ1/TRGJ2,NA,TRGV4,TGTGCCACCTGGGAGGAGGGGTGTTATAAGAAACTCTTT,CATWEEGCYKKLF
TRGJ1/TRGJ2,NA,TRGV5,TGTGCCACCTGGGACGGGAGGGGATATTATAAGAAACTCTTT,CATWDGRGYYKKLF
TRGJ1/TRGJ2,few,TRGV4,TGTGCCACCTGGAATCACTATTATTATAAGAAACTCTTT,CATWNHYYYKKLF